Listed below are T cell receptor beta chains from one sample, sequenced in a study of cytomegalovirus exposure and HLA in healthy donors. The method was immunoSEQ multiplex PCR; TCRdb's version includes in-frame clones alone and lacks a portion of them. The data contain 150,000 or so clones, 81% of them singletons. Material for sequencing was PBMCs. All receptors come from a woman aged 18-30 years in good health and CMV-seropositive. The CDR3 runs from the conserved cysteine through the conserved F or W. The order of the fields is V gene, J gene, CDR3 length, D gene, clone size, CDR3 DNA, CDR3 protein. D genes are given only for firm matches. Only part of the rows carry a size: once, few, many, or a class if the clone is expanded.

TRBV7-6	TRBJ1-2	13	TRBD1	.	TGTGCCAGCAGCTTAGGGGGACAGGGAGAGATTCACTTC	CASSLGGQGEIHF
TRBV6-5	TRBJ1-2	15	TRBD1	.	TGTGCCAGCAGTAGGACAGGAAGAGCTAACTATGGCTACACCTTC	CASSRTGRANYGYTF
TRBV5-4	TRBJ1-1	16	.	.	TGTGCCAGCAGCTCCCCGGTGGGAGGACGGAACACTGAAGCTTTCTTT	CASSSPVGGRNTEAFF
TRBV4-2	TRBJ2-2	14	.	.	TGTGCCAGCAGCCAAGTTCGTTCTGCCGGGGAGCTGTTTTTT	CASSQVRSAGELFF
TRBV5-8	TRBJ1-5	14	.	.	TGTGCCAGCAGCTTGACTCGATCCAATCCGCCCCAGCATTTT	CASSLTRSNPPQHF
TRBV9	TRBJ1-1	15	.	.	TGTGCCACCTGGGATCTGGGAGTCCTTAACACTGAAGCTTTCTTT	CATWDLGVLNTEAFF
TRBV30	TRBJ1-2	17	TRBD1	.	TGTGCCTGGAGTGTACAAGCTCGCGGACAGGGGAGCTATGGCTACACCTTC	CAWSVQARGQGSYGYTF
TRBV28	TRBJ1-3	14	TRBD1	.	TGTGCCAGCAGTTTCCAGGGGGCTGGAAACACCATATATTTT	CASSFQGAGNTIYF
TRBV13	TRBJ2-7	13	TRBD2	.	TGTGCCAGCATACGCGCGGGAGGCTACGAGCAGTACTTC	CASIRAGGYEQYF
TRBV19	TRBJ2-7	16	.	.	TGTGCCAGTAGTATCGGTTGGCAGGGTGGCACCTACGAGCAGTACTTC	CASSIGWQGGTYEQYF
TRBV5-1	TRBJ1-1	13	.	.	TGCGCCAGCAGCCAACAGGGAGGGACTGAAGCTTTCTTT	CASSQQGGTEAFF
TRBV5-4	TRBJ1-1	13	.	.	TGTGCCAGCAGCTTGAACGGGGATTCTGAAGCTTTCTTT	CASSLNGDSEAFF
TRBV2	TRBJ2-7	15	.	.	TGTGCCAGCAGTGACCCCCAAATCCCAGCCTACGAGCAGTACTTC	CASSDPQIPAYEQYF
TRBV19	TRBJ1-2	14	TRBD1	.	TGTGCCAGTAGCCGGGACAGGGATTTCTATGGCTACACCTTC	CASSRDRDFYGYTF
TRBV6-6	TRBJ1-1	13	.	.	TGTGCCAGCAGGCCTAGTATGAACACTGAAGCTTTCTTT	CASRPSMNTEAFF
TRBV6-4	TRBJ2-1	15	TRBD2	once	TGTGCCAGCAAATCCAGGACTAGCGACCTGTGTGAGCAGTTCTTC	CASKSRTSDLCEQFF
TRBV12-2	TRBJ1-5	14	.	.	TGTGCAAGTCGCTTGGTGACAGGGATGCAGCCCCAGCATTTT	CASRLVTGMQPQHF
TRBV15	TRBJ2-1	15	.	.	TGTGCCTCTTCCCCTTACACAGGGTCCTACAATGAGCAGTTCTTC	CASSPYTGSYNEQFF
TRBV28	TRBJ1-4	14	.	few	TGTGCCAGCAGTTTCCCCGCGGCGGGGGAAAAACTGTTTTTT	CASSFPAAGEKLFF
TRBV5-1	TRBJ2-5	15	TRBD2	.	TGCGCCAGCAGCTCGAGGACTAGGGTGTCTGAGACCCAGTACTTC	CASSSRTRVSETQYF
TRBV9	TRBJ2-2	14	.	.	TGTGCCAGCACCCCCTATCCATACGCCGGGGAGCTGTTTTTT	CASTPYPYAGELFF
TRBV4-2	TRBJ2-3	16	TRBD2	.	TGTGCCAGCAGCCAAGATCGGGGCGGGGGGGCATATACGCAGTATTTT	CASSQDRGGGAYTQYF
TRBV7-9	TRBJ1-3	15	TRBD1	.	TGTGCCAGCAGTCCACAGGGGGCCTCTGGAAACACCATATATTTT	CASSPQGASGNTIYF
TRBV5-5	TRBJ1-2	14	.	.	TGTGCCAGCAGCTTATCAGACTTGCGCTATGGCTACACCTTC	CASSLSDLRYGYTF
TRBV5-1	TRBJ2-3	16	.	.	TGCGCCAGCAGCTCCGGGACACCATTCTCCACAGATACGCAGTATTTT	CASSSGTPFSTDTQYF
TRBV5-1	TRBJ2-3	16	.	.	TGCGCCAGCAGCCGCCTAGACAGGCTTAGCACAGATACGCAGTATTTT	CASSRLDRLSTDTQYF
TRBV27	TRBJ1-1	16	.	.	TGTGCCAGCAAGGATCAGGGTAGGGCTCCCCCTACTGAAGCTTTCTTT	CASKDQGRAPPTEAFF
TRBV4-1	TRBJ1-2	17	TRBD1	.	TGCGCCAGCAGCCAGCTGGGAGGGGGACAGGGGAACTATGGCTACACCTTC	CASSQLGGGQGNYGYTF
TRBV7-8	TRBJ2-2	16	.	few	TGTGCCAGCAGTGGGGGTGGCGGGATCAACACCGGGGAGCTGTTTTTT	CASSGGGGINTGELFF
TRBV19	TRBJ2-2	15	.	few	TGTGCCAGTAAGGGGGTGGCAGAGAACACCGGGGAGCTGTTTTTT	CASKGVAENTGELFF
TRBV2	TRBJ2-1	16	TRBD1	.	TGTGCCAGCAGATACAGGGGAGATCGTTTCTACAATGAGCAGTTCTTC	CASRYRGDRFYNEQFF
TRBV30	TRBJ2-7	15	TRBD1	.	TGTGCCTGGAGTGTAGGGGGGACAGGGACCTACGAGCAGTACTTC	CAWSVGGTGTYEQYF
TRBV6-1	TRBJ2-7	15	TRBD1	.	TGTGCCAGCAGGGATGGCGAACAGGGGAAGGTTTGGAAGTACTTC	CASRDGEQGKVWKYF
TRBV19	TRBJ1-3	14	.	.	TGTGCCACCAAACCGGGGTCCTCTGGAAACACCATATATTTT	CATKPGSSGNTIYF
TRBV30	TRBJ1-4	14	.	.	TGTGCCTGGAGGGCCGGAGGGACTAATGAAAAACTGTTTTTT	CAWRAGGTNEKLFF
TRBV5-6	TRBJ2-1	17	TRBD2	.	TGTGCCAGCAGCCACACCAACCGGGGGGGCACCTACAATGAGCAGTTCTTC	CASSHTNRGGTYNEQFF
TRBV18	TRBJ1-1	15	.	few	TGTGCCAGCTCACCGGTTCAGGGGCCGAACACTGAAGCTTTCTTT	CASSPVQGPNTEAFF
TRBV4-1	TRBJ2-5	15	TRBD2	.	TGCGCCAGCAGCCAAGATACACAGCGGGGCGAGACCCAGTACTTC	CASSQDTQRGETQYF
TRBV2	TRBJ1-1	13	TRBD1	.	TGTGCCGGGATAAAACAGGGGGCCCCTGAAGCTTTCTTT	CAGIKQGAPEAFF
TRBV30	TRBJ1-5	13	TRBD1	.	TGTGCCTGGGACAGGGAGCGCAATCAGCCCCAGCATTTT	CAWDRERNQPQHF
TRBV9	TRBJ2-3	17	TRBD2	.	TGTGCCAGCAGCGCTCTCCGTATGAGCGGGGGATCAGATACGCAGTATTTT	CASSALRMSGGSDTQYF
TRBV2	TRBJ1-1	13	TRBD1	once	TGTGCCAGCAACAAGGGGGCGGGTACTGAAGCTTTCTTT	CASNKGAGTEAFF
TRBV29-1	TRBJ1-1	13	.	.	TGCAGCGTTGAAAAGACAGGGAACACTGAAGCTTTCTTT	CSVEKTGNTEAFF
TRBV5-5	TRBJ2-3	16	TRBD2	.	TGTGCCAGCAGTTCGACCGGGACTAGCCTCGCAGATACGCAGTATTTT	CASSSTGTSLADTQYF
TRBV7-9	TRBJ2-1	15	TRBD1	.	TGTGCCAGCAGCTATCAGGGGGTTTCCTACAATGAGCAGTTCTTC	CASSYQGVSYNEQFF
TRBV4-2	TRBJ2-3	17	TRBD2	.	TGTGCCAGCAGCCAAGCGGGGACTAGCGGGGGGGCAGATACGCAGTATTTT	CASSQAGTSGGADTQYF
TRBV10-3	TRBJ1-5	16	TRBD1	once	TGTGCCATCAGTGAGGAGAGACAGGGGCACGATCAGCCCCAGCATTTT	CAISEERQGHDQPQHF
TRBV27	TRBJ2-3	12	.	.	TGTGCCAGCAGGGAGTACACAGATACGCAGTATTTT	CASREYTDTQYF
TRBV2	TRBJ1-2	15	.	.	TGTGCCAGCAGTCCTACTCCAGGGGCCCCCTATGGCTACACCTTC	CASSPTPGAPYGYTF
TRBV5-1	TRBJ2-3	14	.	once	TGCGCCAGCAGCTTTGGGGGGGCCACAGATACGCAGTATTTT	CASSFGGATDTQYF
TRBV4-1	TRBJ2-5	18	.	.	TGCGCCAGCAGCCAAGGATTTCTCAGGGTATCACCTCAAGAGACCCAGTACTTC	CASSQGFLRVSPQETQYF
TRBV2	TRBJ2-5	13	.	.	TGTGCCAGCAGCAAAGAGAACCGAGAGACCCAGTACTTC	CASSKENRETQYF
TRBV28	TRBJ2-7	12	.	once	TGTGCCGTGACGGGGGGCCCTTACGAGCAGTACTTC	CAVTGGPYEQYF
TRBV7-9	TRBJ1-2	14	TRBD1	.	TGTGCCAGCAGCTCGGGACAGGGAGCCTATGGCTACACCTTC	CASSSGQGAYGYTF
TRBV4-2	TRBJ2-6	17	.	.	TGTGCCAGCAGCCAAGATACAGGACGCTCTGGGGCCAACGTCCTGACTTTC	CASSQDTGRSGANVLTF